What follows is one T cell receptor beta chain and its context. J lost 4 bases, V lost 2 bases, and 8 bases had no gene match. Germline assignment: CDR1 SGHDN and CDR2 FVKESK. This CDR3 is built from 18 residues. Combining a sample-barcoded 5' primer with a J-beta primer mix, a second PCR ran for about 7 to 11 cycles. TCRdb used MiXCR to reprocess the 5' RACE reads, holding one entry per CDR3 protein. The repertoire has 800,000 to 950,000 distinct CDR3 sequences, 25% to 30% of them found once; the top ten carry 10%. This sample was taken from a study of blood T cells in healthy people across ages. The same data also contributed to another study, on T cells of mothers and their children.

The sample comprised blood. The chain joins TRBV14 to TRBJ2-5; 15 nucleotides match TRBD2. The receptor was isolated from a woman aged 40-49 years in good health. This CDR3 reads CASSQRRTSGGAGETQYF. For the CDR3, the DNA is TGTGCCAGCAGCCAACGTCGGACTAGCGGGGGGGCCGGAGAGACCCAGTACTTC.